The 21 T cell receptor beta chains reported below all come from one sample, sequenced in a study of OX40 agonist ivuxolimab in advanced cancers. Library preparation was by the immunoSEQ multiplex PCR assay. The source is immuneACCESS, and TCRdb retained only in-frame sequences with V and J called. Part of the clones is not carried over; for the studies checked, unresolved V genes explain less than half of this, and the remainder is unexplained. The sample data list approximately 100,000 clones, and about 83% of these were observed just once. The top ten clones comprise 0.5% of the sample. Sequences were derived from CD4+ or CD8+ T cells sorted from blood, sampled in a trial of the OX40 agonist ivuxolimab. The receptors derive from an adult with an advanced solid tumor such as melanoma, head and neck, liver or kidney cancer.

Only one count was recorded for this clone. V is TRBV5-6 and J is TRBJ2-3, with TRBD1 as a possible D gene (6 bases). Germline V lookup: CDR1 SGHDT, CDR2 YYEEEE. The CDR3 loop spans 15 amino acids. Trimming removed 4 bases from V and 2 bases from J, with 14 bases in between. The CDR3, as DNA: TGTGCCAGCAGCGCCGACAGGTCTCTCACAGATACGCAGTATTTT. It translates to CASSADRSLTDTQYF.

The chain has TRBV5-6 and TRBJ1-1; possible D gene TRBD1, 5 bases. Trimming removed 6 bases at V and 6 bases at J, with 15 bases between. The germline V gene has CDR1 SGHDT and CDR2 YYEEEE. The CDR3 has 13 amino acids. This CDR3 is CASKEGRGPEAFF. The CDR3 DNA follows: TGTGCCAGCAAGGAAGGGAGGGGCCCTGAAGCTTTCTTT.

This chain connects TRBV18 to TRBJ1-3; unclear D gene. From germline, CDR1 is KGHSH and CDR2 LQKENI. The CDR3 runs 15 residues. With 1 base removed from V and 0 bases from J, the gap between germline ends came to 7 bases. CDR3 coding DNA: TGTGCCAGCTCACCACGGTCGGCCTCTGGAAACACCATATATTTT. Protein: CASSPRSASGNTIYF.

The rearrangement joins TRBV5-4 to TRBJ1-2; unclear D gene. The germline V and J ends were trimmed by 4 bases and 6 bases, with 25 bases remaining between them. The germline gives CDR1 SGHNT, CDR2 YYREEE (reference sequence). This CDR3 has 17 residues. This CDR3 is CASSPPNRGTQDNGYTF. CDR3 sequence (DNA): TGTGCCAGCAGCCCCCCAAATCGCGGCACCCAGGATAATGGCTACACCTTC.

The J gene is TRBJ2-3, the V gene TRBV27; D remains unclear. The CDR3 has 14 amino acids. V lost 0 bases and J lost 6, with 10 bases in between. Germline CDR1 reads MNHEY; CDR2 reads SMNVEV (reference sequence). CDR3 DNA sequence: TGTGCCAGCAGTTTATCCGGCCCTGCGGATACGCAGTATTTT. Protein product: CASSLSGPADTQYF.

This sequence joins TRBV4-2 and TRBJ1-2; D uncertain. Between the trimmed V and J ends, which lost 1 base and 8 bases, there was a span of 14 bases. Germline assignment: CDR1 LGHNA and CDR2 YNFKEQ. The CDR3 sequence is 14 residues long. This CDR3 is CASSQGVRVRGYTF. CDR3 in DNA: TGTGCCAGCAGCCAAGGGGTAAGGGTGCGAGGCTACACCTTC.

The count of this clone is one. The CDR3 bases are TGTGCCAGCAAAAGACACGAAGCCAAAAACATTCAGTACTTC. It yields the protein CASKRHEAKNIQYF. The gene calls are TRBV6-5 and TRBJ2-4; no clear D. Per the germline V gene, CDR1 is MNHEY and CDR2 is SVGAGI. The CDR3 spans 14 residues. The V end lost 7 bases, the J end lost 0 bases, and 10 bases lay between the germline ends.

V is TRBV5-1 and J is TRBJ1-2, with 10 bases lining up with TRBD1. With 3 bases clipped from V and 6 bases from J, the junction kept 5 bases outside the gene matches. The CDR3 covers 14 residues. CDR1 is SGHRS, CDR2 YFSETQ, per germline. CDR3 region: CASSSTGTGDGYTF. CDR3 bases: TGCGCCAGCAGCTCAACCGGGACAGGGGATGGCTACACCTTC.

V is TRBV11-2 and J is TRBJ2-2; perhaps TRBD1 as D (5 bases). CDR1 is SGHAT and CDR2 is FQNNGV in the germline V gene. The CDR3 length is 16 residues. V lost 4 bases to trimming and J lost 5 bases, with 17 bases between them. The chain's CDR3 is CASSYDSGIWTGELFF. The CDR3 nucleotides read TGTGCCAGCAGCTACGACAGTGGGATATGGACCGGGGAGCTGTTTTTT.

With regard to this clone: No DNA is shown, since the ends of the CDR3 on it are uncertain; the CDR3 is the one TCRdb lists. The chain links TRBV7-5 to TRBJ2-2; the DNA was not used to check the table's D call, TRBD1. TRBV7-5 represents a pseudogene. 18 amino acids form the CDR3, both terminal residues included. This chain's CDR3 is CVRSLRVAWGANTGELFF.

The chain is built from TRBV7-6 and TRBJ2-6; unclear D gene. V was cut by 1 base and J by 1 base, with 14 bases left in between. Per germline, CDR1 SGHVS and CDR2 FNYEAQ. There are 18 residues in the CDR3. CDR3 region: CASSLEADLGSGANVLTF. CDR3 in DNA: TGTGCCAGCAGCTTAGAGGCGGACCTCGGGTCTGGGGCCAACGTCCTGACTTTC.

CDR3 bases: TGTGCCAGCAGCTCGACGGGCAGGGGAGGTGAAGAGACCCAGTACTTC. Encoded protein: CASSSTGRGGEETQYF. This chain connects TRBV11-2 to TRBJ2-5; D may correspond to TRBD1 or TRBD2 (6 bases each). This CDR3 comprises 16 residues. V was shortened by 4 bases and J by 3 bases, with 18 bases between the two germline ends. Per germline, CDR1 SGHAT and CDR2 FQNNGV.

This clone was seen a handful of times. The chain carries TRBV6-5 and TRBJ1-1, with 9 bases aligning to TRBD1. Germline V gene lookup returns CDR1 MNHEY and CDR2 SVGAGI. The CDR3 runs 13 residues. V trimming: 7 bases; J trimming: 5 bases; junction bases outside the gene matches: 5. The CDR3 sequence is CASNTGGRTEAFF. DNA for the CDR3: TGTGCCAGCAACACAGGGGGCCGGACTGAAGCTTTCTTT.

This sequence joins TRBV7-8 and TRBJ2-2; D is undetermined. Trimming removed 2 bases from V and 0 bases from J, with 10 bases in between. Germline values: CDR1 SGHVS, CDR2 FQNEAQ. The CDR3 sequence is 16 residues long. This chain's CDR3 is CASSLRSYTNTGELFF. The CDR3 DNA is TGTGCCAGCAGCTTAAGGTCATACACGAACACCGGGGAGCTGTTTTTT. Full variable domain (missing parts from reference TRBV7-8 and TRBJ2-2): GAGVSQSPRYKVAKRGQDVALRCDPISGHVSLFWYQQALGQGPEFLTYFQNEAQLDKSGLPSDRFFAERPEGSVSTLKIQRTQQEDSAVYLCASSLRSYTNTGELFFGEGSRLTVL.

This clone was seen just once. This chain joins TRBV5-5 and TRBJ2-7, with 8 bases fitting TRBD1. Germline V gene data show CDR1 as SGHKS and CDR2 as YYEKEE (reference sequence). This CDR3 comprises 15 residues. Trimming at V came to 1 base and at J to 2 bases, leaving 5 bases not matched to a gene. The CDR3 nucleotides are TGTGCCAGCAGCTTGTTGGCACAGGGGGCCTACGAGCAGTACTTC. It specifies CASSLLAQGAYEQYF.

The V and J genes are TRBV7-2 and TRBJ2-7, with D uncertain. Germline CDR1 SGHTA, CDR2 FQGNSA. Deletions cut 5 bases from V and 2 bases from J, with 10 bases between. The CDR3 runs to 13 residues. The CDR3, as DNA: TGTGCCAGCAGCCTAAGAAGCACCTACGAGCAGTACTTC. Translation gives CASSLRSTYEQYF.

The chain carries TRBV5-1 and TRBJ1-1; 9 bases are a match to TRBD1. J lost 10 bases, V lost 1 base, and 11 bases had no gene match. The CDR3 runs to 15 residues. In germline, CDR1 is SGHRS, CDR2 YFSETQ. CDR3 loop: CASSLTRDRAPVAFF. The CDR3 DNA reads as TGCGCCAGCAGCTTGACCCGGGACAGGGCCCCGGTAGCTTTCTTT.

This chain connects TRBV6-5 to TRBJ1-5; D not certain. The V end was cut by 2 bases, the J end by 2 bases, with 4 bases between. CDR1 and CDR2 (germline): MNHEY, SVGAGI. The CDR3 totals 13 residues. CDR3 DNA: TGTGCCAGCAGTTACGATGGCAATCAGCCCCAGCATTTT. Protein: CASSYDGNQPQHF.

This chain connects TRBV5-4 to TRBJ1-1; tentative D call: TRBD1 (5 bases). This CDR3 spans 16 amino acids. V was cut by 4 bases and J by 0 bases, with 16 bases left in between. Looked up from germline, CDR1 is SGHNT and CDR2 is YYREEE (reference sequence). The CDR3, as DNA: TGTGCCAGCAGCCTTGGGGCGGGGGGAATGAACACTGAAGCTTTCTTT. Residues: CASSLGAGGMNTEAFF.

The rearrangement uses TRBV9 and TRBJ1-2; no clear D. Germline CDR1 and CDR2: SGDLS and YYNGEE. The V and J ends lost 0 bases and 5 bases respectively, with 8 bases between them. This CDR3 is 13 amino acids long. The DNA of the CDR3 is TGTGCCAGCAGCGTAGATGACGGGTATGGCTACACCTTC. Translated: CASSVDDGYGYTF.

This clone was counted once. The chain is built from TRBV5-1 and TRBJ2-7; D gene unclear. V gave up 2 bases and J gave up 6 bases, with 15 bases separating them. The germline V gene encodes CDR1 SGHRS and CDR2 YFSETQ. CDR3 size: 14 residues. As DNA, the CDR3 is TGCGCCAGCAGCTTCGACGGTTTTGATGGCGAGCAGTACTTC. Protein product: CASSFDGFDGEQYF.